A selection of T cell receptor beta chains follows, all from one sample in a study of blood T cell repertoires in COVID-19. Only in-frame clones appear in the TCRdb table, and some are missing; sequencing was by immunoSEQ multiplex PCR. The sample gives 300,000 to 400,000 clones, about 87% of which show up once; under 6.5% is in the top ten. Sequences were obtained from peripheral blood. The receptor source for this set is a woman in her fifties or sixties with COVID-19, enrolled during active disease. The CDR3 runs from the conserved cysteine through the conserved F or W. D genes are given only for firm matches. A clone size is listed for some rows: how often the clone was seen (once, few, many), or a class if it is expanded.

V	D	J	size	DNA	CDR3
TRBV6-6	TRBD1	TRBJ2-7	NA	TGTGCCACCAGACGGGACAGGGGATTCTACGAGCAGTACTTC	CATRRDRGFYEQYF
TRBV3-1/TRBV3-2	NA	TRBJ1-4	NA	TGTGCCAGCAGCCTAGGGGCTACGGATGAAAAACTGTTTTTT	CASSLGATDEKLFF
TRBV2	TRBD2	TRBJ2-5	NA	TGTGCCAGCAGCCCGCTAGCGGGAGGGCAAGAGACCCAGTACTTC	CASSPLAGGQETQYF
TRBV28	NA	TRBJ1-1	NA	TGTGCCAGCAGTCGAGGGGACTTCCCGAACACTGAAGCTTTCTTT	CASSRGDFPNTEAFF
TRBV5-4	TRBD1	TRBJ1-1	NA	TGTGCCAGCAGCAAGACAGGGAATCGCCCCGCGAACACTGAAGCTTTCTTT	CASSKTGNRPANTEAFF
TRBV6-1	TRBD2	TRBJ2-1	NA	TGTGCCAGCAGTGAAAGCGGCGGGAGGGCCAGGGATGAGCAGTTCTTC	CASSESGGRARDEQFF
TRBV19	NA	TRBJ1-2	NA	TGTGCCAGTAGCAAACAGTCAGCTAACTATGGCTACACCTTC	CASSKQSANYGYTF
TRBV19	TRBD2	TRBJ2-2	NA	TGTGCCAGTAGTATACCGACTAGCGGGAACACCGGGGAGCTGTTTTTT	CASSIPTSGNTGELFF
TRBV4-2	TRBD2	TRBJ2-7	few	TGTGCCAGCAGCCAACCAAGGACTAGCGGGAGGCACGAGCAGTACTTC	CASSQPRTSGRHEQYF
TRBV19	TRBD1	TRBJ2-4	NA	TGTGCCAGTAGTCCCGGACGACAGGGGTCTTTTTCCAAAAACATTCAGTACTTC	CASSPGRQGSFSKNIQYF
TRBV7-2	TRBD2	TRBJ2-7	NA	TGTGCCAGCAGCTTAGGTAGCGGGACCGCCTACGAGCAGTACTTC	CASSLGSGTAYEQYF
TRBV9	NA	TRBJ2-2	NA	TGTGCCAGCAGCGTAGGTGGGGTAGCGACCGGGGAGCTGTTTTTT	CASSVGGVATGELFF
TRBV3-1/TRBV3-2	NA	TRBJ1-2	NA	TGTGCCAGCAGCCAAAAGAATACAGGGATGGCTAACTATGGCTACACCTTC	CASSQKNTGMANYGYTF
TRBV10-3	NA	TRBJ1-1	NA	TGTGCCATCAGGCCCGGTTCCCAGAACACTGAAGCTTTCTTT	CAIRPGSQNTEAFF
TRBV5-1	TRBD2	TRBJ2-1	once	TGCGCCAGCAGCTTTGCTACTAGCGGGAAATACAATGAGCAGTTCTTC	CASSFATSGKYNEQFF
TRBV29-1	NA	TRBJ2-1	NA	TGCAGCGCCTTTGGTAGCGCAAGCTCCTACAATGAGCAGTTCTTC	CSAFGSASSYNEQFF
TRBV5-1	TRBD2	TRBJ2-3	NA	TGCGCCAGCAGCTTTAGCGGGAGGGCCGGGTATTTT	CASSFSGRAGYF
TRBV3-1/TRBV3-2	NA	TRBJ1-5	NA	TGTGCCAGCAGCCAGCAGGGCGCGCCCCAGCATTTT	CASSQQGAPQHF
TRBV11-3	TRBD1	TRBJ1-1	once	TGTGCCAGCAGCCGACAGGGGATTGGGACTGAAGCTTTCTTT	CASSRQGIGTEAFF
TRBV6-5	TRBD2	TRBJ2-7	few	TGTGCCAGTACAGGGACTAGCGGGAGGTTCTACGAGCAGTACTTC	CASTGTSGRFYEQYF
TRBV21-1	NA	TRBJ2-7	NA	TGTGCCAGCACACCCGGGACTCCCTCCCACGAGCAGTACTTC	CASTPGTPSHEQYF
TRBV29-1	TRBD1	TRBJ2-7	NA	TGCAGCGTCCTACAGGGGTCCTACGAGCAGTACTTC	CSVLQGSYEQYF
TRBV18	NA	TRBJ2-7	NA	TGTGCCAGCTCACTACAGGGAAACAGTCTCGAGCAGTACTTC	CASSLQGNSLEQYF
TRBV30	NA	TRBJ1-6	once	TGTGCCTGGAGCCGGGAGGTATCTTACCCACCCCTCCACTTT	CAWSREVSYPPLHF
TRBV5-1	TRBD2	TRBJ2-7	NA	TGCGCCAGCAGCCCACCAGGGACTAGCGGCCGCTACGAGCAGTACTTC	CASSPPGTSGRYEQYF
TRBV19	TRBD1	TRBJ2-1	NA	TGTGCCAGTAGTTCCCGGGACAGCGACAATGAGCAGTTCTTC	CASSSRDSDNEQFF
TRBV27	NA	TRBJ2-5	NA	TGTGCCAGCAGTTTCCGCGGGACGGGAGTTCCCGCCCAGTACTTC	CASSFRGTGVPAQYF
TRBV5-1	TRBD1	TRBJ2-6	NA	TGCGCCAGCAGCGCTATCTTTCGGGACAGGGCAACCGGGGCCAACGTCCTGACTTTC	CASSAIFRDRATGANVLTF
TRBV30	NA	TRBJ1-4	NA	TGTGCCTGGAGCCCCCTGCTCGGACAGATACTGTTTTTT	CAWSPLLGQILFF
TRBV20-1	NA	TRBJ2-5	NA	TGCAGTGCCGTGCGGGGAACCCAGTACTTC	CSAVRGTQYF
TRBV3-1/TRBV3-2	NA	TRBJ2-1	many	TGTGCCAGCAGCCAAGTTTCGGGATTTAACAATGAGCAGTTCTTC	CASSQVSGFNNEQFF
TRBV5-1	TRBD1	TRBJ2-2	once	TGCGCCAGCAGCCCGTGGACAGGGAGCACCGGGGAGCTGTTTTTT	CASSPWTGSTGELFF
TRBV6-2/TRBV6-3	NA	TRBJ1-1	NA	TGTGCCAGCAGTGCGCCCCCGGGAAGAAACTTGAACACTGAAGCTTTCTTT	CASSAPPGRNLNTEAFF
TRBV19	NA	TRBJ2-3	NA	TGTGCCAGTAGTATGGGAGCGCCCACGTCCACAGATACGCAGTATTTT	CASSMGAPTSTDTQYF
TRBV7-2	TRBD2	TRBJ2-7	NA	TGTGCCAGCAGTTCGAAAGGGACTAGCGGGAACCCAAGGCAGTACTTC	CASSSKGTSGNPRQYF
TRBV13	NA	TRBJ2-1	NA	TGTGCCAGCAGCTTAGGACTAGCTCAGGAGTTTGAGCAGTTCTTC	CASSLGLAQEFEQFF
TRBV6-6	TRBD1	TRBJ2-1	NA	TGTGCCAGCAGAGGACAGGGGCCAAGTAATGAGCAGTTCTTC	CASRGQGPSNEQFF
TRBV19	NA	TRBJ2-6	NA	TGTGCCAGTAGTATCGGTCGCTCTGGGGCCAACGTCCTGACTTTC	CASSIGRSGANVLTF
TRBV5-1	NA	TRBJ2-3	NA	TGCGCCAGCAGCCTGGGGCTGGACGGAGGCCTCACAGATACGCAGTATTTT	CASSLGLDGGLTDTQYF
TRBV2	TRBD1	TRBJ1-1	many	TGTGCCAGCAGTGGAGACAGGGGGAGGTGGATGAACACTGAAGCTTTCTTT	CASSGDRGRWMNTEAFF
TRBV6-4	TRBD1	TRBJ1-6	NA	TGTGCCAGCAGTGACGGACAGGCTAATTCACCCCTCCACTTT	CASSDGQANSPLHF
TRBV5-1	NA	TRBJ2-1	NA	TGCGCCAGCAGCTTGGCCCAGCCCGGGTCGAATGAGCAGTTCTTC	CASSLAQPGSNEQFF